This T cell receptor (beta chain) originates from a study of T cells in Graves' hyperthyroidism and ophthalmopathy. Looked up from germline, CDR1 is SGHVS and CDR2 is FQNEAQ. V was cut by 4 bases and J by 2 bases, with 18 bases left in between. The CDR3 is made up of 16 amino acids. This clonotype was counted a single time. The antigen is not known. Study-level results: In simple terms, a model built on 13 V-J features told ophthalmopathy apart from stable hyperthyroidism.

Exclusion criteria comprised uncontrolled infection, other autoimmune disease, pregnancy or lactation. RNA transcripts were the template for amplifying TCR beta CDR3 regions. In the first-round RT-PCR of the TCR CDR3, the HTBI primer set was used. TCRdb reanalysed the multiplex PCR reads using MiXCR and keeps one entry per CDR3 protein. The data show about 95,000 distinct CDR3 sequences, about 40% seen once. The chain is built from TRBV7-8 and TRBJ2-7, with D maybe TRBD2 (6 bases). Sequencing input: peripheral blood or thyroid tissue (not recorded which). This sequence was found in a woman aged 25 to 39 with Graves' hyperthyroidism. CDR3 in amino acids: CASSSHSGFPAYEQYF. For the CDR3, the DNA is TGTGCCAGCAGCTCCCATAGCGGCTTCCCGGCCTACGAGCAGTACTTC.